The clone carrying this T cell receptor (beta chain) was seen repeatedly, ten times or more. Its antigen remains unknown. This specimen belongs to a study of CD8 T cells in ankylosing spondylitis. Overall study findings and caveats: Clones linked to the disease showed a CD8+ phenotype. They occurred at relatively low frequencies in peripheral blood.

The V and J ends lost 6 bases and 0 bases respectively, with 9 bases between them. Germline V gene lookup returns CDR1 SQVTM and CDR2 ANQGSEA. The CDR3 sequence is 12 residues long. It was by quantitative 5'-RACE with molecular barcodes that TCR beta libraries were made. TCRdb re-called the 5' RACE reads through MiXCR, storing one row per CDR3 protein. The repertoire consists of under 300,000 distinct CDR3 sequences, with about a sixth occurring once and the leading ten covering around 30%. V usage is TRBV29-1 and J usage is TRBJ2-7; D might be TRBD1 (5 bases). The sequenced sample was blood, either unsorted or a sorted T cell fraction (not recorded which). The TCR was taken from a male donor with ankylosing spondylitis or in good health (not recorded which). Here the CDR3 reads CSVGRVSYEQYF. DNA for the CDR3: TGCAGCGTCGGCAGGGTCTCCTACGAGCAGTACTTC.